The rows below give T cell receptor beta chains drawn from one sample of a study of T cell changes during pregnancy in multiple sclerosis. Assay: immunoSEQ multiplex PCR; the TCRdb copy retains only in-frame clones and omits some. The sample lists under 85,000 clones, about 93% occurring once. Sequencing used CD4+ T cells from peripheral blood mononuclear cells, obtained in the second trimester of pregnancy. These receptors were collected from a female donor with multiple sclerosis, enrolled in a pregnancy study. Each CDR3 is given with its conserved first and last residue. D genes are given only for firm matches. For some rows the clone size is stated as once, few or many, or as a class when expanded; others skip it.

v_gene,j_gene,d_gene,abundance,CDR3aa,CDR3nt
TRBV6-6,TRBJ2-7,-,-,CASSYISRTPTYEQYF,TGTGCCAGCAGTTACATAAGCCGGACACCCACCTACGAGCAGTACTTC
TRBV7-2,TRBJ2-7,TRBD1,once,CASSYRQGALEQYF,TGTGCCAGCAGCTACAGACAGGGGGCTCTCGAGCAGTACTTC
TRBV19,TRBJ2-4,-,-,CASSTQGTAKNIQYF,TGTGCCAGTAGTACCCAGGGAACAGCCAAAAACATTCAGTACTTC
TRBV10-3,TRBJ2-7,TRBD2,-,CAISRLAGHYEQYF,TGTGCCATCAGCAGACTAGCGGGACACTACGAGCAGTACTTC
TRBV4-2,TRBJ1-1,-,-,CASSQLLVQGEAFF,TGTGCCAGCAGCCAATTATTGGTACAGGGAGAAGCTTTCTTT
TRBV29-1,TRBJ2-7,TRBD2,-,CSVGGGRNEQYF,TGCAGCGTTGGGGGCGGGAGGAACGAGCAGTACTTC
TRBV6-4,TRBJ1-1,TRBD1,-,CASRHLLGQGNTEAFF,TGTGCCAGCAGACACCTCTTGGGACAGGGCAACACTGAAGCTTTCTTT
TRBV7-9,TRBJ2-5,-,-,CASSLGGGGLNIQETQYF,TGTGCCAGCAGCTTAGGAGGCGGGGGCCTTAACATCCAAGAGACCCAGTACTTC
TRBV27,TRBJ2-7,TRBD2,-,CASSPAGTSGIYRQYF,TGTGCCAGCAGCCCGGCCGGGACTAGCGGGATCTATAGGCAGTACTTC
TRBV6-1,TRBJ1-5,TRBD1,medium-sized,CASSWTGGDQPQHF,TGTGCCAGCAGTTGGACAGGGGGCGATCAGCCCCAGCATTTT
TRBV28,TRBJ2-1,TRBD2,-,CASLTWTRAYNEQFF,TGTGCCAGCCTCACTTGGACTAGAGCCTACAATGAGCAGTTCTTC
TRBV4-1,TRBJ2-1,TRBD2,-,CASSQDRGKVLAGGLSYNEQFF,TGCGCCAGCAGCCAAGATAGGGGAAAGGTACTAGCGGGAGGGCTCTCATACAATGAGCAGTTCTTC
TRBV5-1,TRBJ1-1,-,-,CASSANLQGPEAFF,TGCGCCAGCAGCGCCAACCTACAGGGTCCTGAAGCTTTCTTT
TRBV7-6,TRBJ1-6,-,-,CASSLARGDSPLHF,TGTGCCAGCAGCTTAGCGCGGGGGGATTCACCCCTCCACTTT
TRBV5-1,TRBJ2-4,-,once,CASSDSQYIQYF,TGCGCCAGCAGCGATTCTCAGTACATTCAGTACTTC